The 25 T cell receptor beta chains reported below all come from one sample, sequenced in a study of CD8 T cells in ankylosing spondylitis. TCRdb used MiXCR to reprocess the 5' RACE reads, holding one entry per CDR3 protein. The sample consists of 300,000 to 350,000 distinct CDR3 sequences, approximately 10% of them appearing once. Sequenced input: blood, either unsorted or a sorted T cell fraction (not recorded which). The receptors here all came from a female donor with ankylosing spondylitis or in good health (not recorded which).

The rearrangement uses TRBV28 and TRBJ2-3; TRBD1 agrees at 8 bases. This CDR3 comprises 16 residues. The germline V gene encodes CDR1 MDHEN and CDR2 SYDVKM. J was trimmed by 3 bases and V by 5 bases; bases with no gene match: 10. CDR3 nucleotide sequence: TGTGCCAGCAGTCCGCCCTGGACAGGGAAGACAGATACGCAGTATTTT. It encodes CASSPPWTGKTDTQYF.

In this sample, this clonotype turned up a few times. CDR3 DNA sequence: TGTGCCAGCAGCCCCGACTCGTACCAAGAGACCCAGTACTTC. It is translated as CASSPDSYQETQYF. V and J are TRBV7-9 and TRBJ2-5; unclear D gene. The germline V gene has CDR1 SEHNR and CDR2 FQNEAQ (reference sequence). Trimming removed 5 bases at V and 0 bases at J, with 10 bases between. The CDR3 has 14 residues.

This clonotype has at least ten counts. The rearrangement uses TRBV25-1 and TRBJ2-1; D call uncertain. The CDR3 is 12 residues long. The V gene's germline CDR1 is MGHDK and CDR2 SYGVNS. Trimming took off 4 bases at V and 3 bases at J, with 4 bases between the two ends. The CDR3 spells CASSANYNEQFF. For the CDR3, the DNA is TGTGCCAGCAGTGCCAACTACAATGAGCAGTTCTTC.

The table lists this clonotype with many counts. The V call is TRBV27, the J call TRBJ2-1, with 9 bases matching TRBD1. J was trimmed by 9 bases and V by 5 bases; bases with no gene match: 11. The CDR3 has 15 amino acids. The germline CDR1 and CDR2 sequences are MNHEY and SMNVEV (reference sequence). The CDR3 reads CASSRGTGPHGEQFF. The CDR3 region has the DNA TGTGCCAGCAGTAGGGGGACAGGGCCCCACGGTGAGCAGTTCTTC.

This clonotype was detected ten times or more. The CDR3 spells CASSEARGIGELFF. CDR3 coding DNA: TGTGCCAGCAGTGAAGCGAGGGGGATCGGGGAGCTGTTTTTT. This chain links TRBV2 with TRBJ2-2, with D possibly being TRBD1 (6 bases). Trimming left V 0 bases short and J 7 bases short, with 9 bases between. CDR1 SNHLY and CDR2 FYNNEI come from the germline V gene. The CDR3 has 14 residues.

The chain couples TRBV27 to TRBJ2-7; D could derive from TRBD1 or TRBD2 (6 bases each). The CDR3 runs 17 residues. In germline, CDR1 is MNHEY, CDR2 SMNVEV (reference sequence). V lost 1 base to trimming and J lost 0 bases, with 16 bases between them. The CDR3 loop is CASSLWGANLSSYEQYF. CDR3 coding DNA: TGTGCCAGCAGTTTATGGGGGGCTAACCTCAGCTCCTACGAGCAGTACTTC.

The chain recombines TRBV29-1 with TRBJ1-4; D is possibly TRBD1 (6 bases). This CDR3 contains 13 residues. CDR1 and CDR2 (germline): SQVTM, ANQGSEA. V dropped 6 bases and J dropped 8 bases, with 16 bases sitting between them. CDR3 nucleotide sequence: TGCAGCGTACGAAAGGGTACAGGGGAAAAACTGTTTTTT. Its translation is CSVRKGTGEKLFF.

In its sample, this clonotype was seen many times. This chain uses TRBV5-1 with TRBJ2-2; 10 nucleotides match TRBD1. The CDR3 has 17 residues. CDR1 and CDR2 from the germline V gene are SGHRS and YFSETQ. V shed 3 bases, J shed 6 bases, and the junction held 11 bases outside the gene matches. The CDR3 nucleotides read TGCGCCAGCAGCTCAAGGATCAGACAGGGGGCGTCCGGGGAGCTGTTTTTT. Its protein product is CASSSRIRQGASGELFF.

This clonotype showed up many times. The genes are TRBV9 and TRBJ1-2; D not resolved. This CDR3 has 13 residues. Trimming removed 0 bases at V and 8 bases at J, with 11 bases between. The germline gives CDR1 SGDLS, CDR2 YYNGEE. CDR3 amino acids: CASSVVETLGYTF. In DNA, the CDR3 is TGTGCCAGCAGCGTAGTAGAGACTTTGGGCTACACCTTC.

This clonotype was found many times. V and J are TRBV20-1 and TRBJ2-2; D is tentatively TRBD1 or TRBD2 (6 bases each). The V and J ends lost 6 bases and 3 bases respectively, with 17 bases between them. The CDR3 runs to 15 residues. Germline V gives CDR1 DFQATT, CDR2 SNEGSKA (reference sequence). CDR3 sequence: CSARSGAFDTGELFF. DNA of the CDR3: TGCAGTGCACGCTCGGGGGCCTTCGACACCGGGGAGCTGTTTTTT.

The rearrangement uses TRBV20-1 and TRBJ2-1, with TRBD2 matching 9 bases. V was pared by 5 bases and J by 0 bases, with 2 bases of the junction left unmatched. Germline V gene sequence: CDR1 DFQATT, CDR2 SNEGSKA (reference sequence). This CDR3 is 14 amino acids long. CDR3 region: CSAPRGGSYNEQFF. The CDR3 DNA is TGCAGTGCTCCGCGGGGGGGCTCCTACAATGAGCAGTTCTTC.

The gene calls are TRBV11-3 and TRBJ2-3, with D tentatively TRBD2 (6 bases). V gave up 7 bases and J gave up 3 bases, with 14 bases separating them. CDR3 length: 14 amino acids. Per the germline V gene, CDR1 is SGHNT and CDR2 is YENEEA. The CDR3 spells CASNPGDGTDTQYF. CDR3 coding DNA: TGTGCCAGCAATCCGGGAGATGGTACAGATACGCAGTATTTT.

This clonotype showed up many times. This chain uses TRBV7-9 with TRBJ2-7, with TRBD1 identical over 9 bases. CDR1 is SEHNR and CDR2 is FQNEAQ in the germline V gene (reference sequence). Losses at the gene ends were 0 bases for V and 5 bases for J; bases not matched to a gene: 11. The CDR3 extends over 17 amino acids. CDR3 sequence reads: CASSLALTGTGLHEQYF. For the CDR3, the DNA is TGTGCCAGCAGCTTAGCTCTGACCGGGACAGGGCTTCACGAGCAGTACTTC.

This clonotype came up many times. This chain connects TRBV12-3 or TRBV12-4 to TRBJ1-1; a possible D gene is TRBD1 (6 bases). V shed 6 bases and J shed 6 bases, with 17 bases lying between them. This CDR3 has 14 residues. The CDR3 DNA reads TGTGCCAGCAGACCACAGGGTAGAGTCGCTGAAGCTTTCTTT. Encoded protein: CASRPQGRVAEAFF.

This clonotype was found a few times. CDR3: CASGTYQETQYF. The DNA of the CDR3 is TGTGCCAGCGGGACTTACCAAGAGACCCAGTACTTC. This chain links TRBV6-2 or TRBV6-3 with TRBJ2-5, with a tentative D call TRBD2 (6 bases). This CDR3 spans 12 amino acids. Germline loops: CDR1 MNHEY, CDR2 SVGEGT. Trimming took 8 bases from V and 0 from J, leaving 7 bases between them.

The gene calls are TRBV5-6 and TRBJ2-1; TRBD2 is a possible D gene (7 bases). The CDR3 is 17 amino acids. In germline, CDR1 is SGHDT, CDR2 YYEEEE. V gave up 1 base and J gave up 4 bases, with 18 bases separating them. Here the CDR3 reads CASSLPGEGGIYNEQFF. DNA for the CDR3: TGTGCCAGCAGCTTGCCTGGTGAGGGGGGGATATACAATGAGCAGTTCTTC.

This clonotype was seen repeatedly, ten times or more. This sequence joins TRBV20-1 and TRBJ1-5; D is perhaps TRBD1 (6 bases). The CDR3 length is 15 residues. Germline V gives CDR1 DFQATT, CDR2 SNEGSKA (reference sequence). V was shortened by 2 bases and J by 4 bases, with 15 bases between the two germline ends. The CDR3 bases are TGCAGTGCTAGAACAGGGAACGTTTGGAATCAGCCCCAGCATTTT. It specifies CSARTGNVWNQPQHF.

This clonotype was seen ten or more times. This rearrangement joins TRBV7-2 to TRBJ1-5; 8 nucleotides align to TRBD1. The CDR3 runs 14 residues. With 3 bases clipped from V and 6 bases from J, the junction kept 4 bases outside the gene matches. The V gene's germline CDR1 is SGHTA and CDR2 FQGNSA. The CDR3 DNA is TGTGCCAGCAGCTTGACAGGGGCTAGTCAGCCCCAGCATTTT. This sequence encodes CASSLTGASQPQHF.

This clonotype was seen repeatedly, ten times or more. The chain carries TRBV29-1 and TRBJ1-4, with 9 bases identical to TRBD1. The CDR3 length is 13 residues. CDR1 is SQVTM, CDR2 ANQGSEA, per germline. V lost 6 bases, J lost 6 bases, and 5 bases stayed unmatched. This CDR3 is CSVQGAGYEKLFF. The CDR3 DNA reads as TGCAGCGTACAGGGGGCAGGGTATGAAAAACTGTTTTTT.

This chain connects TRBV4-1 to TRBJ2-5; TRBD1 matches 7 bases. The ends lost 3 bases at V and 3 bases at J; junction bases unmatched: 4. Germline values: CDR1 MGHRA, CDR2 YSYEKL. The CDR3 loop spans 14 amino acids. This chain's CDR3 is CASSHPGQKETQYF. The CDR3 region has the DNA TGCGCCAGCAGCCACCCGGGACAGAAAGAGACCCAGTACTTC.

This clonotype showed up just a few times. This chain uses TRBV29-1 with TRBJ2-7; 8 bases are a match to TRBD1. The germline V gene encodes CDR1 SQVTM and CDR2 ANQGSEA. The CDR3 runs 14 residues. Germline trimming cut 6 bases from V and 0 bases from J; bases unmatched to any gene: 7. This chain's CDR3 is CSVWTGSSSYEQYF. CDR3 nucleotide sequence: TGCAGCGTGTGGACAGGGAGTAGCTCCTACGAGCAGTACTTC.

Regarding this clonotype: A read error is possible here, since a much larger clone lies one base away. The genes are TRBV6-1 and TRBJ2-2; 8 bases map to TRBD1. From germline, CDR1 is MNHNS and CDR2 SASEGT. The CDR3 contains 14 residues. CDR3 protein: CGSNDRGGTGELFF. CDR3 bases: TGTGGCAGCAACGACAGGGGCGGCACCGGGGAGCTGTTTTTT.

The gene calls are TRBV4-2 and TRBJ2-1, with 9 positions matching TRBD2. The CDR3 spans 16 residues. The germline gives CDR1 LGHNA, CDR2 YNFKEQ. Trimming cost V 3 bases and J 2 bases; bases outside gene matches: 5. CDR3 coding DNA: TGTGCCAGCAGCCAGCAGACTAGCGGAACCTACAATGAGCAGTTCTTC. Encoded protein: CASSQQTSGTYNEQFF.

This clonotype was picked up many times. The CDR3 loop reads CASSFFYEQYF. CDR3 sequence (DNA): TGCGCCAGCAGCTTCTTTTACGAGCAGTACTTC. The genes are TRBV5-1 and TRBJ2-7, with D uncertain. With 2 bases removed from V and 4 bases from J, the gap between germline ends came to 4 bases. Germline CDR1 and CDR2: SGHRS and YFSETQ. The CDR3 runs 11 residues.

This clonotype was counted at least ten times. The rearrangement uses TRBV5-1 and TRBJ2-6; D call uncertain. Germline CDR1 is SGHRS and CDR2 is YFSETQ. CDR3 length: 16 amino acids. The V end was cut by 1 base, the J end by 0 bases, with 8 bases between. The CDR3 nucleotides read TGCGCCAGCAGCTTGCAACCGAACTCTGGGGCCAACGTCCTGACTTTC. Translating it yields CASSLQPNSGANVLTF.